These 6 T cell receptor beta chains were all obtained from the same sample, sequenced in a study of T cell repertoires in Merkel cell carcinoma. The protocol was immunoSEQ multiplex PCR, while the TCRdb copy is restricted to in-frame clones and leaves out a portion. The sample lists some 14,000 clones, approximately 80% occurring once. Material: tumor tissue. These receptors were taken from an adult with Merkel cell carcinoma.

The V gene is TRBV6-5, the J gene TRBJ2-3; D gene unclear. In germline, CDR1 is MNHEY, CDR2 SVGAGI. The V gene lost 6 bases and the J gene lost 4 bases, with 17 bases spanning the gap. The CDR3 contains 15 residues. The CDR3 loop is CASRALGPVPDTQYF. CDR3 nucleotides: TGTGCCAGCAGGGCGCTAGGGCCCGTCCCAGATACGCAGTATTTT.

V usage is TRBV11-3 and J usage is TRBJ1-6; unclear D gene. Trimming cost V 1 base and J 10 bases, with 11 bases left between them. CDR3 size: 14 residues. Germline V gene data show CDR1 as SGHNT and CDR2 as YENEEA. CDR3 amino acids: CASSLGGPVSPLHF. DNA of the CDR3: TGTGCCAGCAGCTTAGGGGGTCCAGTCTCACCCCTCCACTTT.

This CDR3 reads CASSLVAGDPEAFF. As DNA, the CDR3 is TGTGCCAGCTCACTAGTAGCGGGGGACCCTGAAGCTTTCTTT. This rearrangement joins TRBV18 to TRBJ1-1; maybe TRBD1 (5 bases). Germline V CDR1 and CDR2: KGHSH, LQKENI. The CDR3 has 14 residues. The V gene lost 4 bases and the J gene lost 6 bases, with 15 bases spanning the gap.

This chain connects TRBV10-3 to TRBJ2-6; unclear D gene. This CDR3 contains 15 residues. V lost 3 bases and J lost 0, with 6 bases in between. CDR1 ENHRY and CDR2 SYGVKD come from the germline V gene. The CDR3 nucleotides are TGTGCCATCAGTGATGGTAACTCTGGGGCCAACGTCCTGACTTTC. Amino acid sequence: CAISDGNSGANVLTF.

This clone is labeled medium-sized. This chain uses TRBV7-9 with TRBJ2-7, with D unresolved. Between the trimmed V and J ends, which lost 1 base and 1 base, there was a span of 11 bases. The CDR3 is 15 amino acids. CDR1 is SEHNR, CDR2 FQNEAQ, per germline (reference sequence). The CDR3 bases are TGTGCCAGCAGCTTAGTTCCCAGCCTGTCCTACGAGCAGTACTTC. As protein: CASSLVPSLSYEQYF.

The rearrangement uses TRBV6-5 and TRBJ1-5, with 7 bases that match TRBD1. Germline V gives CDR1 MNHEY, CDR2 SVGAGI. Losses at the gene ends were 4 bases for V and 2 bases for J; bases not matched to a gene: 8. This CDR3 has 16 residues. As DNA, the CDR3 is TGTGCCAGCAGTTCGGTAACAGGGGTTGGCAATCAGCCCCAGCATTTT. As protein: CASSSVTGVGNQPQHF.